This T cell receptor beta chain comes out of a study of neurological immune-mediated disorders. Synthesis of cDNA was carried out by template-switch 5'RACE. The reaction used 10-nucleotide random UMIs. MiXCR was run by TCRdb on the 5' RACE reads, yielding one entry per CDR3 protein. Found here are roughly 3,900 distinct CDR3 sequences, over 25% of them singletons; the top ten hold roughly 43%. Findings and limits, study-wide: Patients with HTLV-1-associated myelopathy showed the most TCR clonal expansion. Those with multiple sclerosis showed the least, falling below healthy controls.

CDR1 and CDR2 (germline): SEHNR, FQNEAQ (reference sequence). This CDR3 has 13 amino acids. V shed 6 bases and J 6 bases; nucleotides not matched to a gene: 5. Notes on this clonotype: Its target is unknown.

V usage is TRBV7-9 and J usage is TRBJ2-1; 7 bases match TRBD1. The source material was CD8+ T cells from blood. The clonotype was recovered from a man between 50 and 59 years old with HTLV-1-associated myelopathy (HAM/TSP). This CDR3 reads CASRINRGNEQFF. The CDR3 DNA reads as TGTGCCAGCAGGATTAACAGGGGCAATGAGCAGTTCTTC.